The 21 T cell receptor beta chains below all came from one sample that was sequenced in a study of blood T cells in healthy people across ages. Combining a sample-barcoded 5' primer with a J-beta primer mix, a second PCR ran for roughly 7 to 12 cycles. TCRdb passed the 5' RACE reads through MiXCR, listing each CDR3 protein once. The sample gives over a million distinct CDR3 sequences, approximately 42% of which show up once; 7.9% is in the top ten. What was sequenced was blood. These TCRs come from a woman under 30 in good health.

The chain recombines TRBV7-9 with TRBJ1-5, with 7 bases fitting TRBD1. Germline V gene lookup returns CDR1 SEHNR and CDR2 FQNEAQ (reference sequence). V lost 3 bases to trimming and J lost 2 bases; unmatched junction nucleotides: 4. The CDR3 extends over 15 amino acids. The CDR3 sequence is CASSLGTDGNQPQHF. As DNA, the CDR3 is TGTGCCAGCAGCTTGGGGACAGATGGCAATCAGCCCCAGCATTTT. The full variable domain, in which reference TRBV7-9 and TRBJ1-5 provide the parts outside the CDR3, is DTGVSQNPRHKITKRGQNVTFRCDPISEHNRLYWYRQTLGQGPEFLTYFQNEAQLEKSRLLSDRFSAERPKGSFSTLEIQRTEQGDSAMYLCASSLGTDGNQPQHFGDGTRLSIL.

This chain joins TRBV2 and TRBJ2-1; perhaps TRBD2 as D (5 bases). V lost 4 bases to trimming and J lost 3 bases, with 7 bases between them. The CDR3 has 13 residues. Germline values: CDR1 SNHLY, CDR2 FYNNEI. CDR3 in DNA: TGTGCCAGCAGTGCTACTAGCTACAATGAGCAGTTCTTC. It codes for CASSATSYNEQFF.

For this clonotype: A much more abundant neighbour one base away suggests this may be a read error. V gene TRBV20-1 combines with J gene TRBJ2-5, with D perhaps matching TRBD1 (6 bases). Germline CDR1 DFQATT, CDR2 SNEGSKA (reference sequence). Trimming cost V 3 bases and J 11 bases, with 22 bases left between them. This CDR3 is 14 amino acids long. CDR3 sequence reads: CSASPPRLAGEQYF. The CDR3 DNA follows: TGCAGTGCTAGTCCGCCTAGGCTAGCAGGGGAGCAGTACTTC.

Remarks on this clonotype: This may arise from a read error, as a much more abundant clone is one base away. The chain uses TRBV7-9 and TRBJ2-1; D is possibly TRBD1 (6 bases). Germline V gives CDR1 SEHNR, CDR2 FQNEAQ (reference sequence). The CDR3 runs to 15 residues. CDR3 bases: TGTGCCAGCAGCCTACAGGGTGCCTCCTACAGTGAGCAGTTCTTC. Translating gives CASSLQGASYSEQFF.

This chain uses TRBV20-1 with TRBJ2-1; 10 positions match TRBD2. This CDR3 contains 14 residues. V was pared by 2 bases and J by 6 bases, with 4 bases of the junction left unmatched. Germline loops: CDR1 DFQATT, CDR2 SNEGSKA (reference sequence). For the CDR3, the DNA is TGCAGTGCTAGAATTAGCGGGAGGTCCAATGAGCAGTTCTTC. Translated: CSARISGRSNEQFF.

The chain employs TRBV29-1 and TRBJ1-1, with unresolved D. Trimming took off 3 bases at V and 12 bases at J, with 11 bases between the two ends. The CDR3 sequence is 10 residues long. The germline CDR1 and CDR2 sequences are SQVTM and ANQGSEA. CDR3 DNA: TGCAGCGTTGACAACATAGAGACTTTCTTT. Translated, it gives CSVDNIETFF.

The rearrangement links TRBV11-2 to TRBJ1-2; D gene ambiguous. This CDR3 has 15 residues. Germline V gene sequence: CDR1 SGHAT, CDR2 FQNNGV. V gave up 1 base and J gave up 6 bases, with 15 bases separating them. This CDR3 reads CASSLAFRWLDGYTF. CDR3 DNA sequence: TGTGCCAGCAGCTTAGCATTTCGGTGGTTGGATGGCTACACCTTC.

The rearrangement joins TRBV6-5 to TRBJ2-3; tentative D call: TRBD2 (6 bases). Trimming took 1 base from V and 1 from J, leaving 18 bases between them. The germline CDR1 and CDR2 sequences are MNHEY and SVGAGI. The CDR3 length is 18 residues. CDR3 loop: CASSYYSGSVRGTDTQYF. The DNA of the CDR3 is TGTGCCAGCAGTTACTATAGCGGCTCCGTTCGCGGCACAGATACGCAGTATTTT.

CDR3 nucleotide sequence: TGTGCCAGCACTGCGTTTAGCACAGATACGCAGTATTTT. Translation gives CASTAFSTDTQYF. The V and J genes are TRBV6-5 and TRBJ2-3; D call uncertain. The germline V and J ends were trimmed by 7 bases and 0 bases, with 8 bases remaining between them. CDR3 size: 13 residues. Germline-derived CDR1 and CDR2 are MNHEY and SVGAGI.

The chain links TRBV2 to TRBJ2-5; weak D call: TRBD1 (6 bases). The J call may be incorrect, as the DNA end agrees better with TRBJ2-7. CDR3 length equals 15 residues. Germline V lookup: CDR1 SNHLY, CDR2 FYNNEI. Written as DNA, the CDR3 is TGTGCCAGCAGTGAAAATCCCACAGGGTTATACGAGCAGTACTTC. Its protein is CASSENPTGLYEQYF.

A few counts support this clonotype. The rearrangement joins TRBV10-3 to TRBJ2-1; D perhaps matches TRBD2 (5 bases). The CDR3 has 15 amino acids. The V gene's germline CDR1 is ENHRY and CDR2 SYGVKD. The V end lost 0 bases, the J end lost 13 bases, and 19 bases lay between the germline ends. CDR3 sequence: CAISESTNLQETQFF. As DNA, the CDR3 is TGTGCCATCAGTGAGTCGACTAACCTCCAAGAGACCCAGTTCTTC.

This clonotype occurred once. The CDR3 loop reads CASSGPGLAGCEQFF. The DNA for the CDR3 is TGTGCCAGCAGCGGACCGGGACTAGCGGGATGTGAGCAGTTCTTC. The chain links TRBV9 to TRBJ2-1; 13 positions agree with TRBD2. The J segment lost 9 bases and the V segment lost 3 bases, leaving 6 bases of the junction unmatched. The CDR3 is 15 residues long. Germline V gives CDR1 SGDLS, CDR2 YYNGEE.

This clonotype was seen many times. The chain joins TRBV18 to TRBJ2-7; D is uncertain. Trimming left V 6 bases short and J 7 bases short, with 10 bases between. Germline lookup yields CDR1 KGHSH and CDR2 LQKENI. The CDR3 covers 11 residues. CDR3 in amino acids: CASSPSDEQYF. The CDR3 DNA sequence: TGTGCCAGCTCCCCCTCGGATGAGCAGTACTTC.

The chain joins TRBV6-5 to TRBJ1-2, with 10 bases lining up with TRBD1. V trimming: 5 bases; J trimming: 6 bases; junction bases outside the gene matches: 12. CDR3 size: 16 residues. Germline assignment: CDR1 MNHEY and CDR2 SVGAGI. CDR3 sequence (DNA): TGTGCCAGCAGTCGATCCGGGACAGGGGTATTCGATGGCTACACCTTC. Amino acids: CASSRSGTGVFDGYTF.

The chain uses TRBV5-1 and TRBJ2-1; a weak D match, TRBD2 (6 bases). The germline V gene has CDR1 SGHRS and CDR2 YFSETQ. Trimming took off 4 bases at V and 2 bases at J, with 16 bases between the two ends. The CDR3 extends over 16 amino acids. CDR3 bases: TGCGCCAGCAGCCGGAGGGTGGGTGGGACCTACAATGAGCAGTTCTTC. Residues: CASSRRVGGTYNEQFF.

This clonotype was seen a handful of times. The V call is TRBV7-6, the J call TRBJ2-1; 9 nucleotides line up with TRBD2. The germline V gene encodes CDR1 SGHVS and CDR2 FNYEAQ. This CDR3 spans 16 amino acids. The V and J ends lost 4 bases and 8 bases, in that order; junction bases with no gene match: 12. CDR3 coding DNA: TGTGCCAGCAGCTCCCTAGCGGGAAGTGTAGTCTATGAGCAGTTCTTC. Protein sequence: CASSSLAGSVVYEQFF.

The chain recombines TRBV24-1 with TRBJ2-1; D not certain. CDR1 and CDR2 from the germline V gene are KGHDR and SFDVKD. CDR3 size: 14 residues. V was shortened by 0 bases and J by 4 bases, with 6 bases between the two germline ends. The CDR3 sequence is CATSDLRAYNEQFF. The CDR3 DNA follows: TGTGCCACCAGTGATTTGCGAGCGTACAATGAGCAGTTCTTC.

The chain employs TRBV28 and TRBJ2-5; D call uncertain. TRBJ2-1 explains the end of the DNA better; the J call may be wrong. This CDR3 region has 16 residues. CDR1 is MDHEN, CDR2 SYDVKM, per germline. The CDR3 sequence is CASKGGGSSYQETQFF. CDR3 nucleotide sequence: TGTGCCAGCAAAGGTGGCGGCAGTTCGTACCAAGAGACCCAGTTCTTC.

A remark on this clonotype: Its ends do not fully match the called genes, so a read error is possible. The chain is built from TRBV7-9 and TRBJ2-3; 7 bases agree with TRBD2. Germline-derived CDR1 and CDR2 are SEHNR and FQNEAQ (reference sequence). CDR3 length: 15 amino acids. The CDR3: CASSLAGGTTATQYF. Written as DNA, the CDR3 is TGTGCCAGCAGCTTAGCGGGGGGGACCACAGCTACGCAGTATTTT.

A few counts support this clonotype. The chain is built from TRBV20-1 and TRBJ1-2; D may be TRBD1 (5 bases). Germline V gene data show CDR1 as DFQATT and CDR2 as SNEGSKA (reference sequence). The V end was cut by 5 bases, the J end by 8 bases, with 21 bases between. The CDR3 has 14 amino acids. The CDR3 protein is CSAGVGGAVGGYTF. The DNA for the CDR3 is TGCAGTGCTGGAGTGGGTGGGGCTGTAGGCGGCTACACCTTC.

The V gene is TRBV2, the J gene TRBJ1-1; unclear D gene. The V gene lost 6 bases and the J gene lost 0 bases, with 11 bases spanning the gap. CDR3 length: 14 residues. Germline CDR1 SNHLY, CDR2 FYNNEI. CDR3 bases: TGTGCCAGCAGGCGACGCGGTGTGAACACTGAAGCTTTCTTT. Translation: CASRRRGVNTEAFF.